This paragraph reports one T cell receptor (beta chain). Antigen unknown. Donors were drawn from the approximately 120-subject validation cohort, separate from the approximately 640-subject first cohort. Germline V gene sequence: CDR1 LNHDA, CDR2 SQIVND (reference sequence). CDR3 length equals 14 residues. Losses at the gene ends were 7 bases for V and 2 bases for J; bases not matched to a gene: 7. This sample stems from a study of cytomegalovirus exposure and HLA in healthy donors. Study-level findings and limits: One later analysis, an examination of the approximately 120 validation repertoires, found that first-cohort TCR clusters tended to co-occur in them. The authors listed 180 or so TCR beta chains as cytomegalovirus-associated. Three of the chains that were CMV-associated were confirmed in vitro to be specific for CMV antigens.

Some clones are missing from TCRdb's copy, which holds only in-frame ones; the method was immunoSEQ multiplex PCR. The profile shows 100,000 to 150,000 clones, 85% to 95% of them singletons. The sequence was collected from a woman between 18 and 29 years old in good health and CMV-seronegative. Sequencing was performed on PBMCs. This chain joins TRBV19 and TRBJ1-2, with 7 positions matching TRBD1. The CDR3 protein is CASTLQGTNYGYTF. The CDR3 DNA reads TGTGCCAGTACCTTACAGGGGACCAACTATGGCTACACCTTC.